This entry lists 30 T cell receptor beta chains sequenced from one sample in a study of identical twins. Via MiXCR, TCRdb re-called the 5' RACE reads, giving one row per CDR3 protein. The sample yields hundreds of thousands of distinct CDR3 sequences, 9% to 15% seen once. The data were also submitted as part of a second study, on yellow fever vaccine responses in identical twins.

Sequencing was carried out using PBMCs. These receptors came from a woman aged 18-29 years in good health.

This chain links TRBV3-1 with TRBJ2-1, with D perhaps matching TRBD1 (5 bases). The CDR3 totals 14 residues. The germline V gene encodes CDR1 LGHDT and CDR2 YNNKEL (reference sequence). Trimming stripped 1 base from V and 9 bases from J, with 13 bases between. The chain's CDR3 is CASSQGQGLSEQFF. The CDR3 DNA reads TGTGCCAGCAGCCAAGGCCAGGGTCTTAGTGAGCAGTTCTTC.

The chain uses TRBV28 and TRBJ2-3; 8 bases are shared with TRBD2. Germline CDR1 MDHEN, CDR2 SYDVKM. The CDR3 runs to 15 residues. V lost 8 bases and J lost 1; bases outside the gene matches: 8. The CDR3 DNA reads as TGTGCCAGCGGGAGAATTAGCGGGGGCACAGATACGCAGTATTTT. This translates into CASGRISGGTDTQYF.

V is TRBV18 and J is TRBJ1-1; 8 nucleotides agree with TRBD1. V lost 5 bases and J lost 0; bases outside the gene matches: 5. This CDR3 has 15 amino acids. Germline V gives CDR1 KGHSH, CDR2 LQKENI. CDR3: CASSWGQEMNTEAFF. The CDR3 DNA sequence: TGTGCCAGCTCATGGGGACAGGAGATGAACACTGAAGCTTTCTTT.

In its sample, this clonotype was seen many times. This chain uses TRBV12-3 or TRBV12-4 with TRBJ1-1; unclear D gene. The CDR3 is 15 residues long. V was shortened by 2 bases and J by 4 bases, with 14 bases between the two germline ends. CDR3 loop: CASSLWWVSVTEAFF. The CDR3, as DNA: TGTGCCAGCAGTTTATGGTGGGTGTCGGTCACTGAAGCTTTCTTT.

This chain links TRBV12-3 or TRBV12-4 with TRBJ2-5, with D possibly being TRBD2 (5 bases). Trimming took off 3 bases at V and 7 bases at J, with 18 bases between the two ends. CDR3 length: 15 amino acids. For the CDR3, the DNA is TGTGCCAGCAGTTTGGTGGCCAGAACGGGATCGACCCAGTACTTC. This translates into CASSLVARTGSTQYF.

Ten or more counts support this clonotype. V and J are TRBV5-6 and TRBJ1-1, with no clear D. V was shortened by 2 bases and J by 7 bases, with 9 bases between the two germline ends. CDR3 length: 12 amino acids. CDR1 SGHDT and CDR2 YYEEEE come from the germline V gene. CDR3 in amino acids: CASSFEWDEAFF. CDR3 bases: TGTGCCAGCAGCTTCGAGTGGGATGAAGCTTTCTTT.

This clonotype was recorded many times. The V and J genes are TRBV15 and TRBJ2-1; D possibly uses TRBD1 or TRBD2 (5 bases each). The CDR3 extends over 19 amino acids. V was trimmed by 0 bases and J by 4 bases, leaving 22 bases between them. Germline CDR1 is LNHNV and CDR2 is YYDKDF (reference sequence). The CDR3 DNA reads as TGTGCCACCAGCAGAGATCAAAAAGGGCCGAAGGGACCTTACAATGAGCAGTTCTTC. It translates to CATSRDQKGPKGPYNEQFF.

The gene calls are TRBV9 and TRBJ2-3; TRBD2 is a possible D gene (6 bases). This CDR3 is 16 amino acids long. Between the trimmed V and J ends, which lost 2 bases and 0 bases, there was a span of 13 bases. CDR1 and CDR2 (germline): SGDLS, YYNGEE. Written as DNA, the CDR3 is TGTGCCAGCAGCGTTCTGGAGGGTCCTAGCACAGATACGCAGTATTTT. Its protein is CASSVLEGPSTDTQYF.

The chain joins TRBV29-1 to TRBJ1-1; no clear D gene. The CDR3 is made up of 14 amino acids. CDR1 SQVTM and CDR2 ANQGSEA come from the germline V gene. Trimming pared 3 bases from V and 0 bases from J, leaving 11 bases between. Written as DNA, the CDR3 is TGCAGCGTTGATTCGGTTGGGCTGAACACTGAAGCTTTCTTT. This codes for CSVDSVGLNTEAFF.

This clonotype was detected many times. The rearrangement links TRBV12-3 or TRBV12-4 to TRBJ2-1; D might be TRBD1 (6 bases). Trimming took 3 bases from V and 9 from J, leaving 9 bases between them. The CDR3 is 12 amino acids. CDR3 sequence reads: CASSLGQPEQFF. The CDR3 DNA reads as TGTGCCAGCAGTTTGGGACAACCTGAGCAGTTCTTC.

The table lists this clonotype with a count of one. The chain combines TRBV12-3 or TRBV12-4 with TRBJ2-3; possible D gene TRBD2, 5 bases. This CDR3 has 16 residues. Between the trimmed V and J ends, which lost 5 bases and 3 bases, there was a span of 18 bases. CDR3 in amino acids: CASSTAVCGRTDTQYF. DNA of the CDR3: TGTGCCAGCAGTACAGCGGTCTGCGGAAGAACAGATACGCAGTATTTT.

This clonotype has just a few counts. The chain couples TRBV20-1 to TRBJ2-2; 7 bases line up with TRBD1. V dropped 5 bases and J dropped 1; count of bases not matched to a gene: 7. The CDR3 consists of 15 residues. CDR1 DFQATT and CDR2 SNEGSKA come from the germline V gene (reference sequence). CDR3 bases: TGCAGTGCTGCCCCCGGGACAGTGAACACCGGGGAGCTGTTTTTT. It codes for CSAAPGTVNTGELFF.

This clonotype was observed a handful of times. CDR3 sequence (DNA): TGTGCCAGCAGCTTGTCCCTTCCGACGGGTGGCTACACCTTC. Translated, it gives CASSLSLPTGGYTF. The chain employs TRBV5-6 and TRBJ1-2; D gene ambiguous. This CDR3 is built from 14 residues. The V gene's germline CDR1 is SGHDT and CDR2 YYEEEE. The V end was cut by 1 base, the J end by 7 bases, with 14 bases between.

This sequence joins TRBV5-1 and TRBJ2-3; no firm D call. Between the trimmed V and J ends, which lost 1 base and 3 bases, there was a span of 12 bases. The CDR3 length is 15 residues. Looked up from germline, CDR1 is SGHRS and CDR2 is YFSETQ. The CDR3 region is CASSLWRSSTDTQYF. Written as DNA, the CDR3 is TGCGCCAGCAGCTTGTGGCGATCTAGTACAGATACGCAGTATTTT.

Ten or more counts support this clonotype. V usage is TRBV4-1 and J usage is TRBJ1-1, with a tentative D call TRBD1 (6 bases). Trimming cost V 0 bases and J 1 base, with 12 bases left between them. This CDR3 comprises 16 residues. CDR1 and CDR2 from the germline V gene are MGHRA and YSYEKL. CDR3 sequence reads: CASSQDRTDRNTEAFF. In DNA form, the CDR3 reads TGCGCCAGCAGCCAAGATCGCACGGACAGGAACACTGAAGCTTTCTTT.

The J gene is TRBJ2-2, the V gene TRBV24-1; TRBD1 is a possible D gene (6 bases). CDR1 is KGHDR, CDR2 SFDVKD, per germline. V lost 9 bases and J lost 2, with 12 bases in between. CDR3 length equals 14 residues. In DNA, the CDR3 is TGTGCCACCCTAGGGGACACCAACACCGGGGAGCTGTTTTTT. Translated: CATLGDTNTGELFF.

This clonotype is classed as medium-sized (0.01 to 0.1%). The chain carries TRBV4-1 and TRBJ2-7; D unclear. CDR3 length equals 15 residues. Germline CDR1 reads MGHRA; CDR2 reads YSYEKL. V was pared by 2 bases and J by 6 bases, with 17 bases between. CDR3 loop: CASSQQPSKGFEQYV. The CDR3 bases are TGCGCCAGCAGCCAACAACCATCAAAGGGCTTCGAGCAGTACGTC.

V usage is TRBV7-6 and J usage is TRBJ2-5; unclear D gene. Trimming pared 4 bases from V and 4 bases from J, leaving 7 bases between. Germline CDR1 reads SGHVS; CDR2 reads FNYEAQ. The length of the CDR3 is 12 residues. The CDR3 nucleotides are TGTGCCAGCAGCTACGACGGAGAGACCCAGTACTTC. Protein sequence: CASSYDGETQYF.

J is TRBJ1-2 and V is TRBV6-1, with 9 bases identical to TRBD1. This CDR3 has 14 amino acids. Trimming at V came to 8 bases and at J to 1 base, leaving 5 bases not matched to a gene. Germline assignment: CDR1 MNHNS and CDR2 SASEGT. CDR3: CASGGQGLNYGYTF. The CDR3 bases are TGTGCCAGCGGGGGACAGGGACTTAACTATGGCTACACCTTC.

This clonotype was seen a few times. The chain is built from TRBV10-3 and TRBJ1-2, with a tentative D call TRBD1 (6 bases). With 4 bases removed from V and 0 bases from J, the gap between germline ends came to 12 bases. Germline loops: CDR1 ENHRY, CDR2 SYGVKD. The CDR3 contains 15 residues. CDR3 region: CAISALQGANYGYTF. CDR3 nucleotides: TGTGCCATCAGTGCTTTACAGGGAGCTAACTATGGCTACACCTTC.

The rearrangement uses TRBV29-1 and TRBJ1-2, with a possible D match to TRBD1 (5 bases). The V gene's germline CDR1 is SQVTM and CDR2 ANQGSEA. This CDR3 region has 11 residues. V was trimmed by 6 bases and J by 4 bases, leaving 9 bases between them. The CDR3 reads CSVAGGYGYTF. Written as DNA, the CDR3 is TGCAGCGTGGCCGGGGGCTATGGCTACACCTTC.

This clonotype has more than one count but fewer than ten. The chain employs TRBV7-9 and TRBJ2-7; D is unclear. The germline V gene has CDR1 SEHNR and CDR2 FQNEAQ (reference sequence). The CDR3 has 14 amino acids. Trimming removed 0 bases from V and 7 bases from J, with 13 bases in between. The CDR3 DNA sequence: TGTGCCAGCAGCTTAGCGCCGGGTTCTGGGGAGCAGTACTTC. Encoded protein: CASSLAPGSGEQYF. The full variable domain, with the rest looked up from reference TRBV7-9 and TRBJ2-7, is DTGVSQNPRHKITKRGQNVTFRCDPISEHNRLYWYRQTLGQGPEFLTYFQNEAQLEKSRLLSDRFSAERPKGSFSTLEIQRTEQGDSAMYLCASSLAPGSGEQYFGPGTRLTVT.

This chain links TRBV5-6 with TRBJ1-5, with no clear D. V dropped 4 bases and J dropped 2 bases, with 10 bases sitting between them. CDR3 length: 14 residues. Germline V CDR1 and CDR2: SGHDT, YYEEEE. The CDR3 nucleotides read TGTGCCAGCAGCCTTGAAAGGGGCAATCAGCCCCAGCATTTT. It is translated as CASSLERGNQPQHF.

In this sample, this clonotype turned up a few times. The chain carries TRBV4-2 and TRBJ2-2; possibly TRBD1 or TRBD2 for D (6 bases each). Germline V CDR1 and CDR2: LGHNA, YNFKEQ. The CDR3 extends over 16 amino acids. V lost 1 base to trimming and J lost 5 bases, with 14 bases between them. The chain's CDR3 is CASSQAAGGLTGELFF. The CDR3 nucleotides read TGTGCCAGCAGCCAAGCAGCCGGGGGCCTTACCGGGGAGCTGTTTTTT.

There are many counts of this clonotype. J is TRBJ1-5 and V is TRBV6-1; maybe TRBD1 (5 bases). The V end was cut by 7 bases, the J end by 4 bases, with 11 bases between. The length of the CDR3 is 13 residues. Germline V gives CDR1 MNHNS, CDR2 SASEGT. Written as DNA, the CDR3 is TGTGCCAGCACAGGGACGGAGAATCAGCCCCAGCATTTT. Translated, it gives CASTGTENQPQHF.

This clonotype was counted only a few times. V gene TRBV7-9 combines with J gene TRBJ1-1, with D perhaps TRBD1 (5 bases). Germline V lookup: CDR1 SEHNR, CDR2 FQNEAQ (reference sequence). There are 16 residues in the CDR3. Trimming took off 8 bases at V and 1 base at J, with 20 bases between the two ends. DNA for the CDR3: TGTGCCAGCCGGAGGATCTCGACAGTTGGGAACACTGAAGCTTTCTTT. Protein product: CASRRISTVGNTEAFF.

This clonotype was observed a few times. V is TRBV27 and J is TRBJ2-7; 8 bases fit TRBD1. The CDR3 is 14 amino acids. CDR1 is MNHEY, CDR2 SMNVEV, per germline (reference sequence). Trimming took 5 bases from V and 5 from J; bases not matched to a gene: 8. CDR3 loop: CASSPRTGRNEQYV. As DNA, the CDR3 is TGTGCCAGCAGTCCACGGACAGGGAGAAACGAGCAGTACGTC.

The rearrangement links TRBV5-1 to TRBJ2-7, with TRBD2 matching 9 bases. V dropped 3 bases and J dropped 5; count of bases not matched to a gene: 12. The CDR3 is 16 amino acids. Germline assignment: CDR1 SGHRS and CDR2 YFSETQ. The CDR3 region has the DNA TGCGCCAGCAGCTCCCCGGGACTAGCTATTCTCAACGAGCAGTACTTC. Protein: CASSSPGLAILNEQYF. The full variable domain, with the rest looked up from reference TRBV5-1 and TRBJ2-7, is KAGVTQTPRYLIKTRGQQVTLSCSPISGHRSVSWYQQTPGQGLQFLFEYFSETQRNKGNFPGRFSGRQFSNSRSEMNVSTLELGDSALYLCASSSPGLAILNEQYFGPGTRLTVT.

There are a few counts of this clonotype. The chain recombines TRBV18 with TRBJ2-6; D unclear. The CDR3 consists of 16 residues. Trimming took 2 bases from V and 4 from J, leaving 12 bases between them. Germline CDR1 and CDR2: KGHSH and LQKENI. The CDR3 loop reads CASSPMITAGANVLTF. In DNA, the CDR3 is TGTGCCAGCTCACCAATGATTACTGCGGGGGCCAACGTCCTGACTTTC.

The chain couples TRBV10-2 to TRBJ1-1, with no clear D. The CDR3 runs 14 residues. The germline V gene has CDR1 WSHSY and CDR2 SAAADI. The V end was cut by 2 bases, the J end by 0 bases, with 7 bases between. Here the CDR3 reads CASSEQRLNTEAFF. CDR3 DNA: TGCGCCAGCAGTGAGCAGCGGCTGAACACTGAAGCTTTCTTT.